This section outlines one T cell receptor (beta chain) sequence together with its context. Its antigen remains unidentified. In TCRdb, the 5' RACE reads were re-called with MiXCR into one record per CDR3 protein. The sample has approximately 690,000 distinct CDR3 sequences, roughly 6% seen once. V lost 4 bases, J lost 6 bases, and 16 bases lay in between. Germline V lookup: CDR1 LGHNA, CDR2 YNFKEQ. CDR3 length: 14 amino acids. The sample comes from a study of identical twins. Study results and limitations: Alpha sequences out of frame and shared by twins had excess low generation probability.

This chain uses TRBV4-2 with TRBJ2-7; TRBD2 is a possible D gene (5 bases). Source material: naive T cells sorted from blood. The source of this sequence is a man younger than 35 in good health. The CDR3, as DNA: TGTGCCAGCAGCCCAGCGGCAGTTACCTCCGAGCAGTACTTC. The encoded protein is CASSPAAVTSEQYF.